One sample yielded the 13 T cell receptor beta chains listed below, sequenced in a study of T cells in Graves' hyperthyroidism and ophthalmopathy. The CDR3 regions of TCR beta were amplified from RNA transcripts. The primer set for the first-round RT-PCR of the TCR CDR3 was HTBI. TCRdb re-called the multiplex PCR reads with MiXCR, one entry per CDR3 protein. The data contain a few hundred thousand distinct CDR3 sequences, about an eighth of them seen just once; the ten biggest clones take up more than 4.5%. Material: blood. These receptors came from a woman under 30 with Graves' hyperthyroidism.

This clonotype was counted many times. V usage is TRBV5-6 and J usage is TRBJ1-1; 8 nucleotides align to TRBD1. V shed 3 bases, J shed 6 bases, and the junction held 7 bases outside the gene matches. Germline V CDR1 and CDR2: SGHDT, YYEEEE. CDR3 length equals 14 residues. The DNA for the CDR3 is TGTGCCAGCAGCTCGGGGGACAGGTGGGCTGAAGCTTTCTTT. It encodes CASSSGDRWAEAFF.

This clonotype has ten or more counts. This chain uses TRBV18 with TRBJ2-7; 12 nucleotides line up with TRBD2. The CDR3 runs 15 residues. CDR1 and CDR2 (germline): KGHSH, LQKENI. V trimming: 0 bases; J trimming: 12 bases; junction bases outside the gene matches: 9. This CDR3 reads CASSPPASGRAPAYF. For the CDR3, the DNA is TGTGCCAGCTCACCACCGGCTAGCGGGAGGGCCCCGGCGTACTTC.

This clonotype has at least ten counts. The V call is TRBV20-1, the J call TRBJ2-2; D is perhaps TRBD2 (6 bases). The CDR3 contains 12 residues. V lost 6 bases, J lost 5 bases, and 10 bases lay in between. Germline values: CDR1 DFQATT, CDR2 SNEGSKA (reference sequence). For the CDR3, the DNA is TGCAGTGCCAGACTAGTAACCGGGGAGCTGTTTTTT. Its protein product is CSARLVTGELFF.

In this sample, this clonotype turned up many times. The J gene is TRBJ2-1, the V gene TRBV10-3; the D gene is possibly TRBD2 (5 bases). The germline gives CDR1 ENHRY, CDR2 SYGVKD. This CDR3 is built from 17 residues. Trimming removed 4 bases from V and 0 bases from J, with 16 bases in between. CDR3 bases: TGTGCCATCAGTGGGGCGGGCGCCACAAGCTCCTACAATGAGCAGTTCTTC. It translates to CAISGAGATSSYNEQFF.

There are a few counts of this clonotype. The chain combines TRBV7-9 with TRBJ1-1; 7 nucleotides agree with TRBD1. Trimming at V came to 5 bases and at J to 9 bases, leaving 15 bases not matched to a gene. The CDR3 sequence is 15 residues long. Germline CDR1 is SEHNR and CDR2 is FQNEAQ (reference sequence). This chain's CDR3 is CASSPQGIVQGQAFF. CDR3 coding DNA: TGTGCCAGCAGCCCACAGGGGATCGTCCAGGGCCAAGCTTTCTTT.

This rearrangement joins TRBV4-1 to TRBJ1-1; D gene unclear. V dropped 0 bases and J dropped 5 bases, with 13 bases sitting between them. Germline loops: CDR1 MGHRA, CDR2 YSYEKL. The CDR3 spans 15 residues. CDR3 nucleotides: TGCGCCAGCAGCCAAGATTGGGGAGGAGTAACTGAAGCTTTCTTT. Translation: CASSQDWGGVTEAFF.

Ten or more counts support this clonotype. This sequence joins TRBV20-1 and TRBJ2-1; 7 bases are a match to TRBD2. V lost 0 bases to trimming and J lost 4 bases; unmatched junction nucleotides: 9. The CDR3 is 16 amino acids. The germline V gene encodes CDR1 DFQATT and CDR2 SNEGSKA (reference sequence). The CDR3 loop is CSARDPGLAVYNEQFF. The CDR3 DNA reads TGCAGTGCTAGAGATCCGGGCCTAGCGGTTTACAATGAGCAGTTCTTC.

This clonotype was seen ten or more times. The CDR3 here is CASSQDLGRAQHF. In DNA form, the CDR3 reads TGTGCCAGCAGCCAAGATCTTGGCAGGGCCCAGCATTTT. The genes are TRBV3-1 and TRBJ1-5, with a tentative D call TRBD1 (5 bases). Deletions cut 0 bases from V and 11 bases from J, with 11 bases between. Germline assignment: CDR1 LGHDT and CDR2 YNNKEL (reference sequence). The CDR3 has 13 residues.

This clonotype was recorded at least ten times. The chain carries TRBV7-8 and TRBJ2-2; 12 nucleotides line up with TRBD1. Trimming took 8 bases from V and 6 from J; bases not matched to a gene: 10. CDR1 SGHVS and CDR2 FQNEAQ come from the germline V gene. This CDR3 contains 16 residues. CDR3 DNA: TGTGCCAGCGATCCTACGGGACAGGGGGCAGCCGGGGAGCTGTTTTTT. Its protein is CASDPTGQGAAGELFF.

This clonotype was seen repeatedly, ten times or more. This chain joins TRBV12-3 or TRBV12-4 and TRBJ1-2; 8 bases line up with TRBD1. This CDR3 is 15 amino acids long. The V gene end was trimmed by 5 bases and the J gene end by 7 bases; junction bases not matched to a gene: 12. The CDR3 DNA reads TGTGCCAGCAGTAGACAGACAGGGGTTCTGGGTGGCTACACCTTC. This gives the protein CASSRQTGVLGGYTF.

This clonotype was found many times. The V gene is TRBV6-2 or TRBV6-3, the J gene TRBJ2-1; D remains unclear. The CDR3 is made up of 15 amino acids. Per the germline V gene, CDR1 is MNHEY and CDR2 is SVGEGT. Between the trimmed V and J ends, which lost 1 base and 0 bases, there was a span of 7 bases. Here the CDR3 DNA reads TGTGCCAGCAGTTACTACCCCAGCTCCTACAATGAGCAGTTCTTC. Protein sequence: CASSYYPSSYNEQFF.

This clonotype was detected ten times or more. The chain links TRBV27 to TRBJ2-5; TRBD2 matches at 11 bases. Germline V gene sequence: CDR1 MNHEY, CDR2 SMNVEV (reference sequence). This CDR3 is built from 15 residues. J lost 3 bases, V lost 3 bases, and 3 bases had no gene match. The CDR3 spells CASSFSGREKETQYF. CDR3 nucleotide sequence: TGTGCCAGCAGTTTTAGCGGGAGGGAAAAAGAGACCCAGTACTTC.

The CDR3 DNA is TGCGCCAGCAGCTTGGGGGCCACTAGCGGAGAGACCCAGTACTTC. Protein sequence: CASSLGATSGETQYF. The V gene is TRBV5-1, the J gene TRBJ2-5, with 8 bases fitting TRBD2. This CDR3 is 15 amino acids long. Trimming at V came to 0 bases and at J to 4 bases, leaving 5 bases not matched to a gene. Per the germline V gene, CDR1 is SGHRS and CDR2 is YFSETQ. The full variable domain, completed using reference TRBV5-1 and TRBJ2-5, is KAGVTQTPRYLIKTRGQQVTLSCSPISGHRSVSWYQQTPGQGLQFLFEYFSETQRNKGNFPGRFSGRQFSNSRSEMNVSTLELGDSALYLCASSLGATSGETQYFGPGTRLLVL.